Sequencing of this T cell receptor beta chain was carried out in a study of blood T cell repertoires in COVID-19. The overall study: Both acute and convalescent COVID-19 samples were obtained from the United States, Italy and Spain. From T cells, B-cell-depleted T cells, or PBMCs came the material, which was cDNA or gDNA.

Per the original methods: Nucleated cell number was recorded as an estimate derived from reference gene primer amplification. TCRdb's table, derived via immunoSEQ multiplex PCR, lists solely in-frame clones and lacks some. The D gene and trimming were derived from the DNA, and the V and J assignments and clone size from that table. The sample has 200,000 to 250,000 clones, 85% seen once. CDR1 is SGHNT, CDR2 YYREEE, per germline (reference sequence). The CDR3 is 14 amino acids. Unmatched junction bases numbered 7, after V lost 5 bases and J lost 4 bases. V gene TRBV5-4 combines with J gene TRBJ2-7, with 9 bases identical to TRBD1. This TCR derives from a man between 35 and 55 years old with acute or convalescent COVID-19. Sequencing used peripheral blood. This chain's CDR3 is CASRAGTGSYEQYF. CDR3 nucleotides: TGTGCCAGCAGGGCCGGGACAGGGTCGTACGAGCAGTACTTC.